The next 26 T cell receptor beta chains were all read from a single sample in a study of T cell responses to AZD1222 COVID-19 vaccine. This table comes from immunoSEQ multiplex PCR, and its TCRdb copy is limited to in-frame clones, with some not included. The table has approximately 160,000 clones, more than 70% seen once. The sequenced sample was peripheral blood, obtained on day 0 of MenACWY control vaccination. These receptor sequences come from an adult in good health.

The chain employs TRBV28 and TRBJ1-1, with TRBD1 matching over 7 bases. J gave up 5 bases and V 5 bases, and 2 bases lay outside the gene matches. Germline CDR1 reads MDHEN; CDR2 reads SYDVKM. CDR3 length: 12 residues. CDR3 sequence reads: CASSPGGTEAFF. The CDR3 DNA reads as TGTGCCAGCAGTCCAGGGGGGACTGAAGCTTTCTTT.

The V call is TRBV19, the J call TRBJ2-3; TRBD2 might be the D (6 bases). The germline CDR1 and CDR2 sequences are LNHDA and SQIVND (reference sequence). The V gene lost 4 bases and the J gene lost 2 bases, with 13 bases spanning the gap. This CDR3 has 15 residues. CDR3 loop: CASSTTRDFTDTQYF. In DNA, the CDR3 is TGTGCCAGTAGTACTACTCGGGACTTCACAGATACGCAGTATTTT. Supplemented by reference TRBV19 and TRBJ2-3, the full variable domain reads DGGITQSPKYLFRKEGQNVTLSCEQNLNHDAMYWYRQDPGQGLRLIYYSQIVNDFQKGDIAEGYSVSREKKESFPLTVTSAQKNPTAFYLCASSTTRDFTDTQYFGPGTRLTVL.

DNA for the CDR3: TGTGCCAGCAGCCCGGGACAGGTCGATCAGCCCCAGCATTTT. Its protein product is CASSPGQVDQPQHF. The chain carries TRBV5-8 and TRBJ1-5; 8 bases map to TRBD1. V gave up 4 bases and J gave up 5 bases; unmatched junction bases: 5. This CDR3 has 14 amino acids. Germline CDR1 is SGHTS and CDR2 is YDEGEE.

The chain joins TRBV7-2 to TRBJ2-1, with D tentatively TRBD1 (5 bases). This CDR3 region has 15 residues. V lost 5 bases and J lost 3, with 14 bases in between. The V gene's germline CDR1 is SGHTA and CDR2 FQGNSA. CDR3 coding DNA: TGTGCCAGCAGCGGAAGAGACCAGGGCTACAATGAGCAGTTCTTC. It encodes CASSGRDQGYNEQFF.

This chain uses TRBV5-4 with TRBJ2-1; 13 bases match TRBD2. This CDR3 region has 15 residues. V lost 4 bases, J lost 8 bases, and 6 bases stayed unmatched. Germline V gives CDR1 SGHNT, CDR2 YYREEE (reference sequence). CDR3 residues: CASSRTSGSKDEQFF. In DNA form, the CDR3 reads TGTGCCAGCAGCCGGACTAGCGGGAGTAAGGATGAGCAGTTCTTC.

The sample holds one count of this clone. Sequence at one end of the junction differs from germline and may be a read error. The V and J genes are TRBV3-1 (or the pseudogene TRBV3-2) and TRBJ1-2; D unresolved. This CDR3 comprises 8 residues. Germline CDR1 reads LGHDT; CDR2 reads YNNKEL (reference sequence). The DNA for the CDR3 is TGTGCCAGCAGCCGACACCACTTC. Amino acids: CASSRHHF.

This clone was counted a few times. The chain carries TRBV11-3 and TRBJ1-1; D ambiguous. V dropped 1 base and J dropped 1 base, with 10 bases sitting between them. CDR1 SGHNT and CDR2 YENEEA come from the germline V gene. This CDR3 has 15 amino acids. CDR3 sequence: CASSLGVTENTEAFF. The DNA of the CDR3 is TGTGCCAGCAGCTTAGGAGTTACAGAGAACACTGAAGCTTTCTTT. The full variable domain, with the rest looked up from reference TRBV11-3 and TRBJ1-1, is EAGVVQSPRYKIIEKKQPVAFWCNPISGHNTLYWYLQNLGQGPELLIRYENEEAVDDSQLPKDRFSAERLKGVDSTLKIQPAELGDSAVYLCASSLGVTENTEAFFGQGTRLTVV.

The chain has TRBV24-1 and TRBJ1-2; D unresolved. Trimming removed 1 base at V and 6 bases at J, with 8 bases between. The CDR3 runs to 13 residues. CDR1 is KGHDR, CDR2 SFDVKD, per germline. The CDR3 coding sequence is TGTGCCACCAGTGATTTTGACCGGGATGGCTACACCTTC. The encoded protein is CATSDFDRDGYTF.

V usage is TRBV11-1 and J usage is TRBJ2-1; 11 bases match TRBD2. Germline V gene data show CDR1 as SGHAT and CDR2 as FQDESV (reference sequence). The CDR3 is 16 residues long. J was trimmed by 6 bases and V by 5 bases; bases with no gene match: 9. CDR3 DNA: TGTGCCAGCAGCCGACCAGGAACTAGCGGGAGCAATGAGCAGTTCTTC. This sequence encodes CASSRPGTSGSNEQFF.

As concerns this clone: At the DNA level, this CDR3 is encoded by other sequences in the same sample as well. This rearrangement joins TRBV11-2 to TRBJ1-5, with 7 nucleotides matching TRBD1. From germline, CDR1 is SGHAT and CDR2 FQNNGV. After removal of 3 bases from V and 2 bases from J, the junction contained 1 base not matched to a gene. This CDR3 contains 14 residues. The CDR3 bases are TGTGCCAGCAGCTTTGGACAGGGCAATCAGCCCCAGCATTTT. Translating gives CASSFGQGNQPQHF.

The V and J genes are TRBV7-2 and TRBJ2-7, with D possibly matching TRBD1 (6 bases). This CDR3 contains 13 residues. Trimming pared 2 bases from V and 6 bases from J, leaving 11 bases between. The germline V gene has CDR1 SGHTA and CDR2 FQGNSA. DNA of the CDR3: TGTGCCAGCAGCTTAACAGGGAACGGCGAGCAGTACTTC. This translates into CASSLTGNGEQYF.

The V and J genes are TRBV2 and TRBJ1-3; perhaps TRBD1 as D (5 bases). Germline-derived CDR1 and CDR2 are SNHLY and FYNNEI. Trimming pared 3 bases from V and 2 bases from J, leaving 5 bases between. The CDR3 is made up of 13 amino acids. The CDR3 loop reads CASSDRAGNTIYF. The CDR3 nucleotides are TGTGCCAGCAGTGACAGGGCTGGAAACACCATATATTTT.

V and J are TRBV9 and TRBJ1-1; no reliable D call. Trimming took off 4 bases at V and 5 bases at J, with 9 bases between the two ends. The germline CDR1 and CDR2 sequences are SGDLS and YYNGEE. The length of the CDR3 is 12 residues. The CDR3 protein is CASSSGSTEAFF. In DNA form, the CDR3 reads TGTGCCAGCAGCTCCGGGAGTACTGAAGCTTTCTTT.

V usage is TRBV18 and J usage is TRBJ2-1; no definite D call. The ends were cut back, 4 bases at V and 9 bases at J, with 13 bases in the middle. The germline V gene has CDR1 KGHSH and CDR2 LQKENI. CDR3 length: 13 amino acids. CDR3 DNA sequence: TGTGCCAGCTCACGAAACGAGGAGACTGAGCAGTTCTTC. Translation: CASSRNEETEQFF.

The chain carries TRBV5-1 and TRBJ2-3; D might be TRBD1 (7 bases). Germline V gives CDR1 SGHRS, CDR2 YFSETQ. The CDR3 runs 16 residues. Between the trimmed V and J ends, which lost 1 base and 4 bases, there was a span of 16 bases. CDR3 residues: CASSLPRDRRSDTQYF. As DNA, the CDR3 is TGCGCCAGCAGCTTGCCGCGGGACAGAAGGTCAGATACGCAGTATTTT.

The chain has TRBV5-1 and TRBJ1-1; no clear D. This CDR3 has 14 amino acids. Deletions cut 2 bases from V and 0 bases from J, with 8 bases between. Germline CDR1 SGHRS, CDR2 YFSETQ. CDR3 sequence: CASSFNTMNTEAFF. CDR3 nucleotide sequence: TGCGCCAGCAGCTTTAACACCATGAACACTGAAGCTTTCTTT.

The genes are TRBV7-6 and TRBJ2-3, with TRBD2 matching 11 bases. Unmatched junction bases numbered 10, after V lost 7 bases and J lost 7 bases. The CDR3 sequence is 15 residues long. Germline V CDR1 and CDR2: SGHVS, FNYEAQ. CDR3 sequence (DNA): TGTGCCAGCACGGGGGGGACTAGCGGAGAATATACGCAGTATTTT. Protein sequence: CASTGGTSGEYTQYF.

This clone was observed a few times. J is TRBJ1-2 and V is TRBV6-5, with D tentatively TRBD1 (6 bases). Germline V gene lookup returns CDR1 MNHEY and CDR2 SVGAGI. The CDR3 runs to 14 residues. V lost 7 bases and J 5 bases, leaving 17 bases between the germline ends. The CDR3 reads CASNKQGGGYGYTF. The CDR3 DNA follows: TGTGCCAGCAATAAACAGGGTGGGGGGTATGGCTACACCTTC.

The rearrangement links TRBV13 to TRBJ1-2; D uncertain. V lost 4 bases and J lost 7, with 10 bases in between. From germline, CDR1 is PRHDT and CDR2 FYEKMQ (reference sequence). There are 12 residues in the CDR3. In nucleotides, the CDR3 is TGTGCCAGCAGCTCCTCAAAAGGTGGCTACACCTTC. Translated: CASSSSKGGYTF.

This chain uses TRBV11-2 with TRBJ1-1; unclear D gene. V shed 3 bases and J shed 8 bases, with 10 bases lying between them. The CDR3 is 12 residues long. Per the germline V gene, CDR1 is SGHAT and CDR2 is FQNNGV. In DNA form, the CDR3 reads TGTGCCAGCAGCTTCCCGATGGCGGAAGCTTTCTTT. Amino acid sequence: CASSFPMAEAFF.

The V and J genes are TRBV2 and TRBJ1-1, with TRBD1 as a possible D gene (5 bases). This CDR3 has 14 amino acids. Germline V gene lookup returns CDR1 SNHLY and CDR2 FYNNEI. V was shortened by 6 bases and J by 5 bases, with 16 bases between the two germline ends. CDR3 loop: CASRRGEGRTEAFF. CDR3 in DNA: TGTGCCAGCAGGCGGGGGGAGGGGAGGACTGAAGCTTTCTTT.

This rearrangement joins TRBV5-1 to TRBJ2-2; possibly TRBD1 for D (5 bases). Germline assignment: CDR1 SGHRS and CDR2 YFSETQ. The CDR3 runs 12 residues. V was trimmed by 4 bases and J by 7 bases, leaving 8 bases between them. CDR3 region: CASSLGVGELFF. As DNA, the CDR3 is TGCGCCAGCAGCCTAGGGGTCGGGGAGCTGTTTTTT.

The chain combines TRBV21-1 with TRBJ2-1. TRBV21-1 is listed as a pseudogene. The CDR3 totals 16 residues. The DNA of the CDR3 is TGTGCCAGCAGCAAAGGCCCGGGGGCTAAAGATAATGAGCAGTTCTTC. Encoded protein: CASSKGPGAKDNEQFF.

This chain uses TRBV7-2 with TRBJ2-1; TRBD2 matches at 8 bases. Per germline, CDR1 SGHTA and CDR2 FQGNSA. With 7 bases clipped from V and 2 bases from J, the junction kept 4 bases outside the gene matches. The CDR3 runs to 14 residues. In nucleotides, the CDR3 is TGTGCCAGCAAAGAACTAGCGGCCTACAATGAGCAGTTCTTC. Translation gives CASKELAAYNEQFF.

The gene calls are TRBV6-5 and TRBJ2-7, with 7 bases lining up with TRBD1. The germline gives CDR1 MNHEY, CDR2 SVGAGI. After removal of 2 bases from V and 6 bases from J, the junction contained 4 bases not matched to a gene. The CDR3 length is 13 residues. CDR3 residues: CASSYNRDSEQYF. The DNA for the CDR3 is TGTGCCAGCAGTTACAACAGGGACAGCGAGCAGTACTTC.

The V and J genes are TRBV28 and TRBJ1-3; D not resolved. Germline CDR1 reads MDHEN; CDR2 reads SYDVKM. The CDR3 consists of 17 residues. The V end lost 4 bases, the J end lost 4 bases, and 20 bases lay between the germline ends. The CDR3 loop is CASSSHVVAGLGNTIYF. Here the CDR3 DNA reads TGTGCCAGCAGTTCCCACGTGGTTGCAGGTCTGGGAAACACCATATATTTT.